The clone carrying this T cell receptor (beta chain) was counted ten times or more. Its cognate antigen is unknown. The identical CDR3 is also encoded by other nucleotide sequences in the sample. The data were obtained in a study of metastatic and nonmetastatic thyroid tumors. About the study: Patients with malignant and benign thyroid disease provided blood and tumor or nodule tissue, whose repertoires were compared.

Treatment of any kind had been given to no patient before thyroid surgery. TCRdb called clones again from the PCR reads with MiXCR. Of more than 50,000 clones in the sample, approximately 22% were seen once. Germline V gene lookup returns CDR1 DFQATT and CDR2 SNEGSKA (reference sequence). Trimming took 5 bases from V and 5 from J, leaving 12 bases between them. The CDR3 runs 13 residues. General study findings and limits: Malignant tumors reportedly showed significantly higher TCR beta diversity than benign nodules in both blood and tumor.

What was sequenced was blood. The rearrangement links TRBV20-1 to TRBJ1-4; possible D gene TRBD1, 5 bases. This TCR was sampled from a female donor with papillary thyroid cancer or a benign thyroid nodule (not recorded which). Some clones in this sample may be carry-over from other donors' samples. The CDR3 spells CSAGTPRNEKLFF. CDR3 nucleotide sequence: TGCAGTGCTGGGACCCCTCGAAATGAAAAACTGTTTTTT.